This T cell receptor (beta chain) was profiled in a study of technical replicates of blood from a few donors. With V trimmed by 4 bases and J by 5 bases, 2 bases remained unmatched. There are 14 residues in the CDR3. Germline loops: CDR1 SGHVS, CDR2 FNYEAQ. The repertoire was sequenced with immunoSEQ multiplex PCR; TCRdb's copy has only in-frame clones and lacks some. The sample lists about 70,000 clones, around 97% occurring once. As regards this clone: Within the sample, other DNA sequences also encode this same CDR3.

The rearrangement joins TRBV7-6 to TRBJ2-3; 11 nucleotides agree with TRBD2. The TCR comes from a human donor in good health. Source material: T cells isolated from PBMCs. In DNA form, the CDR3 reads TGTGCCAGCAGCTCAGGACTAGCGGGAGATACGCAGTATTTT. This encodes CASSSGLAGDTQYF.